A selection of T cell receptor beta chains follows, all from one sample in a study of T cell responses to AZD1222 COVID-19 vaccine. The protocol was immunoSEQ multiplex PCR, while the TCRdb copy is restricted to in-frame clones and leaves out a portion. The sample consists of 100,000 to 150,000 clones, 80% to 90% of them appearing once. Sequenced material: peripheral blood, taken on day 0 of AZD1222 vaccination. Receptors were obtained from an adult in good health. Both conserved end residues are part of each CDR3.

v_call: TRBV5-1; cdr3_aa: CASSSGLGADTQYF
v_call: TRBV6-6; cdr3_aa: CASSHLAGTYNEQFF
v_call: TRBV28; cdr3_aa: CASSLFSGSYNSPLHF
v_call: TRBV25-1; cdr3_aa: CASSAPHGNYGYTF
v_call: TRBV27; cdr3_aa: CASRGSANYGYTF
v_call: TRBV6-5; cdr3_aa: CASSYSTNYEQYF
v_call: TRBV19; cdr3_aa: CARAIGPMTRNYGYTF
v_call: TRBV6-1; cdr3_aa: CASSEPGTANTEAFF
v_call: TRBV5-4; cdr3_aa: CATSGFPNYGYTF
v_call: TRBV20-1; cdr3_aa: CSASVWEEQYF
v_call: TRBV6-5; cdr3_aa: CASSYGVVRFYTEAFF
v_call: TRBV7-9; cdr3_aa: CASSFPHRGEEQYF
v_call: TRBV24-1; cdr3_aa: CATVDGTGELFF
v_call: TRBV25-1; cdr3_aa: CASSEYPGAAVSDTQYF
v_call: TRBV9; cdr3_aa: CASRGQGETQYF
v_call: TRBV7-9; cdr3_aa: CASSLDRGVNTGELFF
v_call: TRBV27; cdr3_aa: CASSPFSPGTYSNQPQHF
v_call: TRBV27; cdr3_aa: CASSYRTSPTDTQYF
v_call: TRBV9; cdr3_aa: CASSVGVFSSYEQYF
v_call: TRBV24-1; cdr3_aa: CATSDTGYYGYTF
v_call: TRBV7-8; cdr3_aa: CASNERGRAEAFF
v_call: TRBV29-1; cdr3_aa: CSAEGTSGSKSLEQYF
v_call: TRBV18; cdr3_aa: CASSPDRVGNYEQYF
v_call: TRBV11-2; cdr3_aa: CASSSLAGESTDTQYF
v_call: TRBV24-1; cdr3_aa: CATSSFYNEQFF
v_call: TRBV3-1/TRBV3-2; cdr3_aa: CASSLEGLAGGPGEQFF
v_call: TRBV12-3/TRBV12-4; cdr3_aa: CASSTNEQFF
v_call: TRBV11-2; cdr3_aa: CASSLTERGNTGELFF
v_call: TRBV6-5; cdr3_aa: CASSIRSVRSHEQYF